Here is one TCR beta chain with its context. The data belong to a study of blood T cell repertoires in COVID-19. CDR3 size: 13 residues. J was trimmed by 8 bases and V by 0 bases; bases with no gene match: 3. CDR1 MRHNA and CDR2 SNTAGT come from the germline V gene. Here immunoSEQ multiplex PCR was the method, and the copy in TCRdb shows in-frame clones only, minus some. This table has about 70,000 clones, 70% to 80% appearing once. The sequenced sample was peripheral blood. This TCR came from an older woman with acute or convalescent COVID-19. The chain combines TRBV6-4 with TRBJ1-2; the match to TRBD1 covers 7 bases. CDR3 sequence (DNA): TGTGCCAGCAGTGACTCGGGACAGTCGGGCTACACCTTC. Translation gives CASSDSGQSGYTF.